Sequencing of this TCR beta chain was carried out in a study of PD-1 blockade in classical Hodgkin lymphoma. The study, taken as a whole, reports: Reported baseline diversity: healthy donors highest, relapsed/refractory patients lowest. The repertoire differences lack a defined cause, possibly disease activity or prior therapy.

Time point indicated: newly diagnosed, previously untreated cHL patient sample. Out of thawed PBMCs, magnetic negative selection purified CD4+ T cells. Untreated, newly diagnosed classical Hodgkin lymphoma PBMCs served for comparison. The CDR3 is 16 amino acids. The V end was cut by 3 bases, the J end by 4 bases, with 16 bases between. CDR1 and CDR2 from the germline V gene are SGHTA and FQGNSA. Generated by immunoSEQ multiplex PCR, the TCRdb table keeps only in-frame clones and is missing some. The data show fewer than 20,000 clones, approximately 82% seen once. With regard to this clone: Its matching antigen is unknown.

The material sequenced was CD4+ T cells from blood. The V call is TRBV7-2, the J call TRBJ2-1; D perhaps matches TRBD2 (5 bases). This clonotype was obtained from a human donor with classical Hodgkin lymphoma. Written as DNA, the CDR3 is TGTGCCAGCAGCTTGATCAGCGGAGCCACTTACAATGAGCAGTTCTTC. Protein: CASSLISGATYNEQFF.